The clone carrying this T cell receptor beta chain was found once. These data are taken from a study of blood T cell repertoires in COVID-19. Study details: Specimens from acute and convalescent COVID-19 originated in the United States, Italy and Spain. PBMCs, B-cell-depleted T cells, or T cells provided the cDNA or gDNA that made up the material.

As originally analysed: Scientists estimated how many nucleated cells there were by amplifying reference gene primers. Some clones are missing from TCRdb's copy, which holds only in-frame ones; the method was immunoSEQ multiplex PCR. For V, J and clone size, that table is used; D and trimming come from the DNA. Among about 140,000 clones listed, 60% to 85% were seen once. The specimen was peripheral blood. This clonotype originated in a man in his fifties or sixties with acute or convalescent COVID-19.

CDR3 protein: CASSFIRGTGELFF. CDR3 nucleotides: TGTGCCAGCAGTTTCATCAGGGGCACCGGGGAGCTGTTTTTT. The chain couples TRBV28 to TRBJ2-2; perhaps TRBD1 as D (6 bases). Trimming shortened V by 3 bases and J by 4 bases, and 9 bases separated the two germline ends. This CDR3 contains 14 residues. Germline V gene sequence: CDR1 MDHEN, CDR2 SYDVKM.